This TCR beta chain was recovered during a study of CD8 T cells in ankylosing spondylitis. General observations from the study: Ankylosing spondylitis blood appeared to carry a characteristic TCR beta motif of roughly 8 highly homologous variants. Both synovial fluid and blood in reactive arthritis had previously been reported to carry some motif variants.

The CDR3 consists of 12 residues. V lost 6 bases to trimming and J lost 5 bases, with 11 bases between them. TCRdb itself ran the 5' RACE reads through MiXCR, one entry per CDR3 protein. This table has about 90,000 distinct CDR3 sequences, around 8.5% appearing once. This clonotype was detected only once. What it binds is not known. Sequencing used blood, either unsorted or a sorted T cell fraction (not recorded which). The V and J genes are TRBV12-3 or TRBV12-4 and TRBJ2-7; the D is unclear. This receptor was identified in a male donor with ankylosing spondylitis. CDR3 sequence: CASSYTEDEQYF. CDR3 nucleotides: TGTGCCAGCAGCTATACAGAGGACGAGCAGTACTTC.